The 4 T cell receptor beta chains presented below share a single source sample, sequenced in a study of cytomegalovirus exposure and HLA in healthy donors. The PCR was carried out with 60 Vbeta primers and 13 Jbeta primers. This table comes from immunoSEQ multiplex PCR, and its TCRdb copy is limited to in-frame clones, with some not included. This sample has 63,000 or so clones, with roughly 80% found just once. The sequencing input was PBMCs. The source of these receptors is a woman younger than 45 in good health and CMV-seropositive.

This chain uses TRBV6-1 with TRBJ2-5, with no clear D. Germline lookup yields CDR1 MNHNS and CDR2 SASEGT. V gave up 1 base and J gave up 5 bases, with 5 bases separating them. The CDR3 sequence is 12 residues long. The CDR3 is CASSEVGETQYF. As DNA, the CDR3 is TGTGCCAGCAGTGAAGTCGGGGAGACCCAGTACTTC.

The CDR3 here is CASSQDGSGEQYF. For the CDR3, the DNA is TGTGCCAGCAGCCAAGACGGGTCTGGGGAGCAGTACTTC. J is TRBJ2-7 and V is TRBV14, with D unresolved. Between the trimmed V and J ends, which lost 0 bases and 7 bases, there was a span of 10 bases. In germline, CDR1 is SGHDN, CDR2 FVKESK. The CDR3 is 13 residues long.

As concerns this clone: An end of the junction differs from the germline gene, which may be a read error. This chain links TRBV5-1 with TRBJ1-2, with D possibly TRBD1 on 5 matching bases. The CDR3 is 14 amino acids. Germline CDR1 reads SGHRS; CDR2 reads YFSETQ. The CDR3 reads CASSLEPGNYGYPF. The CDR3 DNA reads as TGCGCCAGCAGCTTGGAACCAGGGAACTATGGCTACCCCTTC. Combining the CDR3 with reference TRBV5-1 and TRBJ1-2 gives the whole variable domain KAGVTQTPRYLIKTRGQQVTLSCSPISGHRSVSWYQQTPGQGLQFLFEYFSETQRNKGNFPGRFSGRQFSNSRSEMNVSTLELGDSALYLCASSLEPGNYGYPFGSGTRLTVV.

This chain links TRBV4-3 with TRBJ2-2; perhaps TRBD2 as D (6 bases). V dropped 4 bases and J dropped 5 bases, with 17 bases sitting between them. The germline gives CDR1 LGHNA, CDR2 YSLEER. The CDR3 contains 16 residues. The CDR3 nucleotides read TGCGCCAGCAGCCTGGCCCCATCCGGGGGTACCGGGGAGCTGTTTTTT. Amino acids: CASSLAPSGGTGELFF.